Below are 9 T cell receptor beta chains sequenced from a single sample in a study of blood T cell repertoires in COVID-19. The repertoire was sequenced with immunoSEQ multiplex PCR; TCRdb's copy has only in-frame clones and lacks some. The data show some 110,000 clones, approximately 78% seen once. Sequencing was performed on peripheral blood. The receptors come from a man aged 65 to 79 with acute or convalescent COVID-19.

The chain carries TRBV5-6 and TRBJ1-6, with a weak D call TRBD1 (6 bases). Germline CDR1 SGHDT, CDR2 YYEEEE. The V end lost 0 bases, the J end lost 14 bases, and 15 bases lay between the germline ends. CDR3 length equals 14 residues. This chain's CDR3 is CASSLGLQGRSLHF. The CDR3 DNA reads as TGTGCCAGCAGCTTGGGTTTACAGGGCAGGTCCCTCCACTTT.

This rearrangement joins TRBV28 to TRBJ1-1, with D possibly matching TRBD1 (5 bases). Trimming removed 7 bases from V and 3 bases from J, with 12 bases in between. This CDR3 is built from 13 residues. From germline, CDR1 is MDHEN and CDR2 SYDVKM. CDR3 in DNA: TGTGCCAGCAACTGGGGCAAGGACACTGAAGCTTTCTTT. It yields the protein CASNWGKDTEAFF.

The genes are TRBV28 and TRBJ1-1, with D possibly being TRBD1 (6 bases). The CDR3 loop spans 12 amino acids. Per germline, CDR1 MDHEN and CDR2 SYDVKM. The V end lost 3 bases, the J end lost 8 bases, and 10 bases lay between the germline ends. The DNA for the CDR3 is TGTGCCAGCAGTTTGGGACATTCAGAAGCTTTCTTT. It encodes CASSLGHSEAFF.

This chain links TRBV7-8 with TRBJ1-6, with unresolved D. This CDR3 comprises 18 residues. Germline-derived CDR1 and CDR2 are SGHVS and FQNEAQ. The V gene lost 1 base and the J gene lost 0 bases, with 13 bases spanning the gap. The CDR3 spells CASSLEFIRSSYNSPLHF. In nucleotides, the CDR3 is TGTGCCAGCAGCTTAGAATTCATCCGGAGCTCCTATAATTCACCCCTCCACTTT.

V usage is TRBV2 and J usage is TRBJ2-2, with D hard to call. Trimming removed 5 bases from V and 7 bases from J, with 17 bases in between. The CDR3 runs 15 residues. In germline, CDR1 is SNHLY, CDR2 FYNNEI. CDR3 nucleotide sequence: TGTGCCAGCAGTCTATCCGGCCCCCCGGGCGGGGAGCTGTTTTTT. Its protein is CASSLSGPPGGELFF.

This rearrangement joins TRBV9 to TRBJ2-7; 8 nucleotides agree with TRBD1. J gave up 2 bases and V 2 bases, and 3 bases lay outside the gene matches. Germline CDR1 is SGDLS and CDR2 is YYNGEE. The CDR3 runs 14 residues. The CDR3 loop reads CASSVMDRAYEQYF. CDR3 nucleotide sequence: TGTGCCAGCAGCGTCATGGACAGGGCCTACGAGCAGTACTTC.

The genes are TRBV19 and TRBJ2-3; no clear D gene. CDR1 and CDR2 from the germline V gene are LNHDA and SQIVND (reference sequence). CDR3 length: 15 residues. Trimming cost V 4 bases and J 0 bases, with 11 bases left between them. CDR3 sequence: CASSRAIASTDTQYF. DNA of the CDR3: TGTGCCAGTAGTAGGGCCATCGCAAGCACAGATACGCAGTATTTT.

This clone appeared a single time. The chain is built from TRBV29-1 and TRBJ2-3; perhaps TRBD1 as D (5 bases). Germline CDR1 reads SQVTM; CDR2 reads ANQGSEA. The ends were cut back, 5 bases at V and 0 bases at J, with 15 bases in the middle. The CDR3 has 15 residues. CDR3 loop: CSVQVGAKSTDTQYF. The CDR3 nucleotides are TGCAGCGTTCAGGTTGGGGCAAAAAGCACAGATACGCAGTATTTT.

The J gene is TRBJ2-1, the V gene TRBV5-4; no definite D call. The CDR3 runs 12 residues. Between the trimmed V and J ends, which lost 1 base and 9 bases, there was a span of 8 bases. Germline CDR1 SGHNT, CDR2 YYREEE (reference sequence). CDR3 coding DNA: TGTGCCAGCAGCTTGAACCCGGGTGAGCAGTTCTTC. Translation gives CASSLNPGEQFF. The full variable domain, with the rest looked up from reference TRBV5-4 and TRBJ2-1, is ETGVTQSPTHLIKTRGQQVTLRCSSQSGHNTVSWYQQALGQGPQFIFQYYREEENGRGNFPPRFSGLQFPNYSSELNVNALELDDSALYLCASSLNPGEQFFGPGTRLTVL.